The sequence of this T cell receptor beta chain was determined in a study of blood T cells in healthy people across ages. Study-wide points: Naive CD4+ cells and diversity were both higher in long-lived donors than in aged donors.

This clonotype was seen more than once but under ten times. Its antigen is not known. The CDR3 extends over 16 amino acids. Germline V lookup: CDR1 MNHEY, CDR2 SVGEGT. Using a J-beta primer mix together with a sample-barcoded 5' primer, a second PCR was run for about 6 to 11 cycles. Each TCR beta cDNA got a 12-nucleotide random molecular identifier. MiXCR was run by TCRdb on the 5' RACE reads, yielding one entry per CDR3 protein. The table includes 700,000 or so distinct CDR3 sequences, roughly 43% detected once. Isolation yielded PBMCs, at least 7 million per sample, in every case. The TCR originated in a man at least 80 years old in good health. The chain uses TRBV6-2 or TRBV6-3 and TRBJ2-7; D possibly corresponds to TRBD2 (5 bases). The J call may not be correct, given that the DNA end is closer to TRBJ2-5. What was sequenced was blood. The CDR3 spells CASSSGYSRPQETQYF. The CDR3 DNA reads TGTGCCAGCAGTTCGGGGTACTCTCGGCCCCAAGAGACCCAGTACTTC.